The sequence of this T cell receptor (beta chain) was determined in a study of shared clonotypes between healthy human individuals. Turning to the study itself: Donors had three CD4 naive, three CD4 memory, two CD8 naive and one CD8 memory plate apiece. Findings and caveats of the study: Several donors showed sharing of approximately 5% of naive CD4 clonotypes.

Measured with immunoSEQ multiplex PCR; TCRdb has only the in-frame clones, and not every one. This table holds about 2.3 million clones, approximately 95% found once. The CD4+ fraction was divided into a CD45RA+ naive subset and a CD45RA-negative memory subset. The CDR3 extends over 15 amino acids. V was clipped by 5 bases and J by 6 bases, with 19 bases between them. Germline-derived CDR1 and CDR2 are MDHEN and SYDVKM. Note on this clone: What it binds is not known.

The gene calls are TRBV28 and TRBJ1-1, with a possible D match to TRBD1 (5 bases). The sequence came from a man younger than 30 in good health. Some clones in this sample may be carry-over from other donors' samples. Sequencing input: naive CD4+ T cells from PBMCs. Subset in this sample: CD45RA+ positively selected. CDR3 loop: CASSLLNGGKPEAFF. The DNA of the CDR3 is TGTGCCAGCAGTCTCCTGAACGGGGGTAAACCTGAAGCTTTCTTT. Based on the CDR3 plus reference TRBV28 and TRBJ1-1, the full variable domain is DVKVTQSSRYLVKRTGEKVFLECVQDMDHENMFWYRQDPGLGLRLIYFSYDVKMKEKGDIPEGYSVSREKKERFSLILESASTNQTSMYLCASSLLNGGKPEAFFGQGTRLTVV.